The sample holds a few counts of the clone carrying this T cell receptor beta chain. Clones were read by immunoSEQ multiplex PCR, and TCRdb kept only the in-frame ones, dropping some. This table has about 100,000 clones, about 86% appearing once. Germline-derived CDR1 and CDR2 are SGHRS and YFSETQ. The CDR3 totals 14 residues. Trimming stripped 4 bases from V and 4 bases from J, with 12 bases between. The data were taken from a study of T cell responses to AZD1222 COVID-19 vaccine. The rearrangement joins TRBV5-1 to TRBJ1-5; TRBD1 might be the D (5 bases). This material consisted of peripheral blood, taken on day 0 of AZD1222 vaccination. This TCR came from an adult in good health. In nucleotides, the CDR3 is TGCGCCAGCAGCATAGACAGTCCTAATCAGCCCCAGCATTTT. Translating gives CASSIDSPNQPQHF.